The clone carrying this T cell receptor (beta chain) was counted a few times. Its specificity is not known. Germline CDR1 reads DFQATT; CDR2 reads SNEGSKA (reference sequence). The CDR3 is 11 amino acids. V was cut by 2 bases and J by 2 bases, with 3 bases left in between. The PCR used 60 Vbeta and 13 Jbeta primers. Sequencing used immunoSEQ multiplex PCR; TCRdb keeps in-frame clones, though not all of them. The profile shows 120,000 or so clones, about 81% of them singletons. The data derive from a study of cytomegalovirus exposure and HLA in healthy donors. Findings of the study overall: Across donors, most TCRs were seen rarely, yet some public ones were widespread. As a later analysis showed, a missense DCLRE1C variant was linked to trimming of TCR beta V- and J-genes.

The sequence derives from a middle-aged woman in good health and CMV-seropositive. The V call is TRBV20-1, the J call TRBJ2-5; D not certain. Sequencing was done on a sample of PBMCs. CDR3 DNA sequence: TGCAGTGCTAGACCTCAAGAGACCCAGTACTTC. It specifies CSARPQETQYF.